The T cell receptor beta chain described here comes from a study of OX40 agonist ivuxolimab in advanced cancers. The study's findings and limits: Determination of antigen specificity was not performed for the expanded peripheral T cells.

The assay was immunoSEQ multiplex PCR, and TCRdb's table has in-frame clones only and misses some. The sample holds about 82,000 clones; just over 85% are singletons and the top ten take under 7.5%. On this clone: Its target is unknown.

Trimming shortened V by 6 bases and J by 0 bases, and 20 bases separated the two germline ends. The CDR3 totals 17 residues. Germline CDR1 reads SGHNT; CDR2 reads YENEEA. The J gene is TRBJ1-1, the V gene TRBV11-3, with a possible D match to TRBD1 (5 bases). Material: CD4+ or CD8+ T cells sorted from blood, obtained in a trial of the OX40 agonist ivuxolimab. The TCR sequence derives from an adult with an advanced solid tumor such as melanoma, head and neck, liver or kidney cancer. CDR3 in amino acids: CASSGRGSLGMNTEAFF. The CDR3, as DNA: TGTGCCAGCAGTGGCCGGGGCAGCTTGGGCATGAACACTGAAGCTTTCTTT.